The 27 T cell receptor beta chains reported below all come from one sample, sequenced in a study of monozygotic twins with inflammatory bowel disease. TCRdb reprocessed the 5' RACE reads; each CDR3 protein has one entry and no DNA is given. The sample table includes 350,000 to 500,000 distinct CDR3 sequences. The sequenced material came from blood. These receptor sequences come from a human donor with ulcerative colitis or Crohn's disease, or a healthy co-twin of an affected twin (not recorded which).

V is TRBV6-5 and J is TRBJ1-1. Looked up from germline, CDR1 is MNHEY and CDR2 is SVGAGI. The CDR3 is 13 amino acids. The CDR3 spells CASSRQTGSEAFF.

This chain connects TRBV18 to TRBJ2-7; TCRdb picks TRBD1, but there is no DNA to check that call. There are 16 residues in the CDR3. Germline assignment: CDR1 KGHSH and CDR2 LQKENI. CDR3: CASSPVDRVESYEQYF.

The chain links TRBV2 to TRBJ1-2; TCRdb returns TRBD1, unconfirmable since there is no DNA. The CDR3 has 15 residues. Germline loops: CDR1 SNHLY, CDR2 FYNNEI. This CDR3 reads CASSDRDRGGNGYTF. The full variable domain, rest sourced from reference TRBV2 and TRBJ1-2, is EPEVTQTPSHQVTQMGQEVILRCVPISNHLYFYWYRQILGQKVEFLVSFYNNEISEKSEIFDDQFSVERPDGSNFTLKIRSTKLEDSAMYFCASSDRDRGGNGYTFGSGTRLTVV.

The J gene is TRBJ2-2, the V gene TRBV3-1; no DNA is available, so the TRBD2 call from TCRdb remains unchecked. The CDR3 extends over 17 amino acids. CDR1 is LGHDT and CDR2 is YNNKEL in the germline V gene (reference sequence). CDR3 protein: CASRRGLAGPNTGELFF. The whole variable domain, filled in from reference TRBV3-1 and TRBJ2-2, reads DTAVSQTPKYLVTQMGNDKSIKCEQNLGHDTMYWYKQDSKKFLKIMFSYNNKELIINETVPNRFSPKSPDKAHLNLHINSLELGDSAVYFCASRRGLAGPNTGELFFGEGSRLTVL.

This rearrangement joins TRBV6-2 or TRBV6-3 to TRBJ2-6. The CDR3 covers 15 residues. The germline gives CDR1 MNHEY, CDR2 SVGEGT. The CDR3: CASISRRSGANVLTF.

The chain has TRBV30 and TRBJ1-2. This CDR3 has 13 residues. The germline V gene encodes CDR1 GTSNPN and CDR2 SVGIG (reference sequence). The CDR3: CAWSGQGNYGYTF.

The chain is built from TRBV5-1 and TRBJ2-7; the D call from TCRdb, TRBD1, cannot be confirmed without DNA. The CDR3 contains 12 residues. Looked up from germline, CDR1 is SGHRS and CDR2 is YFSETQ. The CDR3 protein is CASGTQPHEQYF.

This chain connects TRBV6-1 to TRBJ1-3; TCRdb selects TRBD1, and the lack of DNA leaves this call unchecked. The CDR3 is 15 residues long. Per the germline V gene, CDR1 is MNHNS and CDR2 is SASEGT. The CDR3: CASGQSGTKGNTIYF.

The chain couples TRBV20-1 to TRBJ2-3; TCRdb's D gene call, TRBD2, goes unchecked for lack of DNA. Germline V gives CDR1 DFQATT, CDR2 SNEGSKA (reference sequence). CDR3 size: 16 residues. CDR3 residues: CSAPPSYSGSGDTQYF.

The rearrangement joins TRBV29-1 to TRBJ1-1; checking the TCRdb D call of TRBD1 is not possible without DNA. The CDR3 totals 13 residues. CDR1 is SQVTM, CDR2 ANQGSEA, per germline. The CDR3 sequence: CSVERQLNTEALF. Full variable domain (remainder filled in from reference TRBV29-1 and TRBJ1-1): SAVISQKPSRDICQRGTSLTIQCQVDSQVTMMFWYRQQPGQSLTLIATANQGSEATYESGFVIDKFPISRPNLTFSTLTVSNMSPEDSSIYLCSVERQLNTEALFGQGTRLTVV.

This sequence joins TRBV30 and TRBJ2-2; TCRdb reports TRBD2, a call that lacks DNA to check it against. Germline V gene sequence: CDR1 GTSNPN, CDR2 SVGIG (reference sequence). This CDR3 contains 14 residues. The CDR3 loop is CAWGEGLVAGELFF.

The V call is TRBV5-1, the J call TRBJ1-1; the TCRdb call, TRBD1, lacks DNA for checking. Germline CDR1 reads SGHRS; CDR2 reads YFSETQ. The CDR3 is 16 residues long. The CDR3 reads CASSSIRQGLNTEAFF.

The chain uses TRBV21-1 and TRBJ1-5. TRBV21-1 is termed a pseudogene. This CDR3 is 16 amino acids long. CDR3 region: CASSKGFQGPRQPQHF.

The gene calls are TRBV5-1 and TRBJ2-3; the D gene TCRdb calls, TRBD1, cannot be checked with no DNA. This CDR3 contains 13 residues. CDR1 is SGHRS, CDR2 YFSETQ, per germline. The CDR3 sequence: CASADTGEDTQYF.

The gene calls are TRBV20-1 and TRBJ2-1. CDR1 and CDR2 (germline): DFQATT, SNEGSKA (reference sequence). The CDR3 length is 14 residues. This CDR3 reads CSAALPNSYNEQFF.

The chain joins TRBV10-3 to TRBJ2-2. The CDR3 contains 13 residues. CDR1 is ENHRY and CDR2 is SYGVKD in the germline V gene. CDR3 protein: CAISEAVTGELFF.

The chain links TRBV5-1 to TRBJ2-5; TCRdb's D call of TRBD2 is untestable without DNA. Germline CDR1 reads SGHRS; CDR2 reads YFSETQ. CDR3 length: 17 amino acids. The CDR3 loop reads CASSLVTAEGRQETQYF. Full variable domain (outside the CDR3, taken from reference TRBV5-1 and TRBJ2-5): KAGVTQTPRYLIKTRGQQVTLSCSPISGHRSVSWYQQTPGQGLQFLFEYFSETQRNKGNFPGRFSGRQFSNSRSEMNVSTLELGDSALYLCASSLVTAEGRQETQYFGPGTRLLVL.

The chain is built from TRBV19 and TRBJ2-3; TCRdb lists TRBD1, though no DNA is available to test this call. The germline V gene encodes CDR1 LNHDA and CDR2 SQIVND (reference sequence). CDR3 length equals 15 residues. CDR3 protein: CASSIDGGQGATQYF.

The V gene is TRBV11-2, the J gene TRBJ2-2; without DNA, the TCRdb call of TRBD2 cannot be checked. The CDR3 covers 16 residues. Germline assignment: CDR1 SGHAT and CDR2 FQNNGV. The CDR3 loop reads CASSPRRTSDTGELFF. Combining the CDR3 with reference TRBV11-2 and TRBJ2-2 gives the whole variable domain EAGVAQSPRYKIIEKRQSVAFWCNPISGHATLYWYQQILGQGPKLLIQFQNNGVVDDSQLPKDRFSAERLKGVDSTLKIQPAKLEDSAVYLCASSPRRTSDTGELFFGEGSRLTVL.

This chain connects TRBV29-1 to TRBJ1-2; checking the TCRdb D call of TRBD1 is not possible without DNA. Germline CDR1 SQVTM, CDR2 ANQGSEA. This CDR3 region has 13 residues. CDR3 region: CSGGQGANYGYTF.

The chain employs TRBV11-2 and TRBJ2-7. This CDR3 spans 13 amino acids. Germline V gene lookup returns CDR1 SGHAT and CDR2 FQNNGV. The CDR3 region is CASSLGPPYEQYF.

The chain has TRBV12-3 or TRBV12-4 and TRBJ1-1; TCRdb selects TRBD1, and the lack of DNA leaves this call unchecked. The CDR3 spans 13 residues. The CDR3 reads CASSLESVGGAFF.

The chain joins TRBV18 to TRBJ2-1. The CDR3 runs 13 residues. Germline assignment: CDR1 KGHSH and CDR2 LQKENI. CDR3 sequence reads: CASSPPVGNEQFF. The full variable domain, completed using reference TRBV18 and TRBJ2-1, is NAGVMQNPRHLVRRRGQEARLRCSPMKGHSHVYWYRQLPEEGLKFMVYLQKENIIDESGMPKERFSAEFPKEGPSILRIQQVVRGDSAAYFCASSPPVGNEQFFGPGTRLTVL.

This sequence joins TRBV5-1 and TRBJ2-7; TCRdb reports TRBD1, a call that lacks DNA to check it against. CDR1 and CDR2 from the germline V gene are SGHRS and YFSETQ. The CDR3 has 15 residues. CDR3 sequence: CASSTDTGSHYEQYF.

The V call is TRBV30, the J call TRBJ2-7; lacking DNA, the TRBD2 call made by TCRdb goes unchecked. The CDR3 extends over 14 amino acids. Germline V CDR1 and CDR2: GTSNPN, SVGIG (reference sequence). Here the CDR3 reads CAWRPSGGFYEQYF.

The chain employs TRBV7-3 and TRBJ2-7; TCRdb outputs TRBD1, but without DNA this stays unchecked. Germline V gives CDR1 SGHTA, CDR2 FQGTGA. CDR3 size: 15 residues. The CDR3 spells CASSLEAGIVREQYF.

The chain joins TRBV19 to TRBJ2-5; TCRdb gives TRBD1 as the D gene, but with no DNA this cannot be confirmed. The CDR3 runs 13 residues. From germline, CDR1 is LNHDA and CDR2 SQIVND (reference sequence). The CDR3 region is CASSGGGKETQYF.